This entry lists 5 T cell receptor beta chains sequenced from one sample in a study of T cells in Graves' hyperthyroidism and ophthalmopathy. What was amplified from RNA transcripts were TCR beta CDR3 regions. The HTBI primer set was used in a first-round RT-PCR of the TCR CDR3. In TCRdb, the multiplex PCR reads were re-called with MiXCR into one record per CDR3 protein. The sample lists under 400,000 distinct CDR3 sequences; approximately 16% were seen once. The sample was blood. These receptors were taken from a woman aged 55-70 years with Graves' ophthalmopathy.

V and J are TRBV20-1 and TRBJ1-1; D gene uncertain. The CDR3 spans 11 residues. CDR1 and CDR2 from the germline V gene are DFQATT and SNEGSKA (reference sequence). The ends were cut back, 6 bases at V and 9 bases at J, with 14 bases in the middle. The CDR3 spells CSAPERVKAFF. In DNA, the CDR3 is TGCAGTGCCCCGGAGAGGGTTAAAGCTTTCTTT.

The sample holds many counts of this clonotype. V gene TRBV30 combines with J gene TRBJ2-1, with 8 bases aligning to TRBD1. Germline V lookup: CDR1 GTSNPN, CDR2 SVGIG (reference sequence). J was trimmed by 5 bases and V by 3 bases; bases with no gene match: 9. The CDR3 contains 15 residues. The CDR3 DNA follows: TGTGCCTGGAGCCCGGACAGGGCTCGAAACAATGAGCAGTTCTTC. This gives the protein CAWSPDRARNNEQFF.

This clonotype showed up just a few times. V and J are TRBV5-6 and TRBJ1-3; D gene unclear. V gave up 6 bases and J gave up 2 bases, with 18 bases separating them. The germline V gene has CDR1 SGHDT and CDR2 YYEEEE. The CDR3 consists of 16 residues. Written as DNA, the CDR3 is TGTGCCAGCACCTCCCGAATGACGGTGCCTGGAAACACCATATATTTT. Protein product: CASTSRMTVPGNTIYF.

The V call is TRBV27, the J call TRBJ2-1; no reliable D call. Germline loops: CDR1 MNHEY, CDR2 SMNVEV (reference sequence). The CDR3 consists of 13 residues. The CDR3 here is CVTHRIVDGEQFF. CDR3 coding DNA: TGTGTCACCCACCGGATAGTGGACGGTGAGCAGTTCTTC.

The chain recombines TRBV9 with TRBJ2-5; D gene unclear. The V gene lost 0 bases and the J gene lost 2 bases, with 8 bases spanning the gap. Germline values: CDR1 SGDLS, CDR2 YYNGEE. The CDR3 has 14 amino acids. For the CDR3, the DNA is TGTGCCAGCAGCGTAGCCCCCCAGCAAGAGACCCAGTACTTC. Its translation is CASSVAPQQETQYF.